The clone carrying this T cell receptor beta chain qualifies as medium-sized. The germline gives CDR1 GTSNPN, CDR2 SVGIG (reference sequence). This CDR3 contains 20 residues. V shed 4 bases and J 0 bases; nucleotides not matched to a gene: 18. This entry belongs to a study of blood T cell repertoires in COVID-19. About the study: Both acute and convalescent COVID-19 samples were obtained from the United States, Italy and Spain. The cDNA or gDNA used as material had been derived from T cells, B-cell-depleted T cells, or PBMCs.

In the original analysis: Estimation of nucleated cell counts relied on the amplification of reference gene primers. Profiling relied on immunoSEQ multiplex PCR, and the TCRdb table lists in-frame clones only, not all of them. The V and J calls and the clone size are those of that table, but D and trimming were determined from the DNA. Among about 68,000 clones listed, about 86% were seen once. This chain connects TRBV30 to TRBJ1-5, with 10 bases lining up with TRBD1. The TCR comes from a man aged 50-59 years with acute or convalescent COVID-19. Sequencing was done on a sample of peripheral blood. The CDR3 DNA reads TGTGCCTGGACCAGCCTGACGGGACAGGGGCTCTTAAATAGCAATCAGCCCCAGCATTTT. It yields the protein CAWTSLTGQGLLNSNQPQHF.